This T cell receptor beta chain was identified in a study of regulatory T cells in long-lasting Graves disease. Sample time point: newly diagnosed GD, antithyroid drugs for less than 3 months. PBMC RNA served as the TCR library source. At least ten counts were recorded for this clonotype. Through Arm-PCR of CDR3 regions and iRepertoire HTBI primers, TCR beta libraries were built. TCRdb used MiXCR to reprocess the multiplex PCR reads, holding one entry per CDR3 protein. The table includes a few hundred thousand distinct CDR3 sequences, about 17% detected once. Germline CDR1 SNHLY, CDR2 FYNNEI. The V and J ends lost 3 bases and 6 bases respectively, with 14 bases between them. This CDR3 is built from 14 residues. This same sample was also taken into another study, of T cells in Graves' hyperthyroidism and ophthalmopathy.

The chain couples TRBV2 to TRBJ1-1; possible D gene TRBD1, 5 bases. This clonotype originated in a woman in her twenties or thirties with Graves disease. This sample comprised peripheral blood mononuclear cells (PBMCs), obtained at new diagnosis, from a patient treated with antithyroid drugs. The CDR3 DNA sequence: TGTGCCAGCAGTGAGGGCAGGGCGGTCCCTGAAGCTTTCTTT. It specifies CASSEGRAVPEAFF.